The 4 T cell receptor beta chains listed next were all sequenced from one sample in a study of cytomegalovirus exposure and HLA in healthy donors (dated by TCRdb to the late 2010s). Libraries were constructed by the immunoSEQ multiplex PCR assay. For the multiplex PCR, a mixture combining 60 forward primers for TCR Vbeta segments and 13 reverse primers for TCR Jbeta segments was used. This immuneACCESS table, as held by TCRdb, lists in-frame sequences with V and J called but not all clones. Of the missing ones, under half trace to an unresolved V gene in checked studies; the others have no known cause. The sample includes under 150,000 clones, with over 75% observed a single time. The ten most abundant clones make up 1.5% to 2% of the sample. Sequenced input: PBMCs. The receptor source for this set is a boy between 10 and 17 years old in good health and CMV-seronegative.

This chain uses TRBV30 with TRBJ2-2; 8 bases fit TRBD2. V trimming: 5 bases; J trimming: 4 bases; junction bases outside the gene matches: 9. The CDR3 is 15 residues long. Per germline, CDR1 GTSNPN and CDR2 SVGIG (reference sequence). DNA of the CDR3: TGTGCCTGGGCCCCGGGGGGGGCGATCACCGGGGAGCTGTTTTTT. Residues: CAWAPGGAITGELFF.

This clone has only a few counts. This chain's CDR3 is CASSSLLVRSNEKLFF. The CDR3 DNA follows: TGTGCCAGCAGTTCCCTTCTCGTTCGTTCTAATGAAAAACTGTTTTTT. The chain is built from TRBV27 and TRBJ1-4; D is ambiguous. Trimming took off 4 bases at V and 3 bases at J, with 15 bases between the two ends. There are 16 residues in the CDR3. Per the germline V gene, CDR1 is MNHEY and CDR2 is SMNVEV (reference sequence).

This clone was found a few times. The chain combines TRBV7-6 with TRBJ1-1; D perhaps matches TRBD1 (5 bases). Trimming stripped 0 bases from V and 1 base from J, with 6 bases between. The CDR3 spans 14 residues. Germline V gene lookup returns CDR1 SGHVS and CDR2 FNYEAQ. The CDR3 reads CASSLAQGNTEAFF. The CDR3 coding sequence is TGTGCCAGCAGCTTAGCGCAGGGGAACACTGAAGCTTTCTTT.

On this clone: At one end the junction does not follow the germline gene, possibly because of a read error. The chain has TRBV5-1 and TRBJ2-2; D remains ambiguous. The V gene's germline CDR1 is SGHRS and CDR2 YFSETQ. This CDR3 spans 16 amino acids. In DNA form, the CDR3 reads TGCGCCAGCGGCTTGCGCCCGGGTACGAACACCGGGGAGCTGTTTTTT. The encoded protein is CASGLRPGTNTGELFF.